The 26 T cell receptor beta chains below all came from one sample that was sequenced in a study of early T cells in non-severe SARS-CoV-2 infection. TCRdb independently ran MiXCR on the 5' RACE reads; one entry per CDR3 protein. The repertoire includes tens of thousands of distinct CDR3 sequences, approximately 5.6% of them detected once, and approximately 3.6% sits in the top ten. Sequenced sample: whole blood. These receptors were obtained from an adult who was a healthcare worker with PCR-confirmed SARS-CoV-2 infection or an uninfected control (not recorded which).

The sample holds a few counts of this clonotype. The V gene is TRBV7-2, the J gene TRBJ2-3, with D unresolved. Trimming left V 1 base short and J 0 bases short, with 5 bases between. The V gene's germline CDR1 is SGHTA and CDR2 FQGNSA. The CDR3 consists of 14 residues. The DNA of the CDR3 is TGTGCCAGCAGCTTAGAACTAAGCACAGATACGCAGTATTTT. Protein product: CASSLELSTDTQYF.

This chain uses TRBV9 with TRBJ2-7, with 10 positions matching TRBD2. CDR1 is SGDLS and CDR2 is YYNGEE in the germline V gene. Unmatched junction bases numbered 6, after V lost 0 bases and J lost 6 bases. CDR3 length equals 15 residues. The DNA for the CDR3 is TGTGCCAGCAGCGTAGAAGGGGGGACTAGCGTCGAGCAGTACTTC. Translating it yields CASSVEGGTSVEQYF.

This clonotype was counted ten times or more. The CDR3 DNA reads as TGTGCCAGCAGCCACACCGGGGAGCTGTTTTTT. Its protein product is CASSHTGELFF. The chain links TRBV2 to TRBJ2-2; D is undetermined. V lost 6 bases and J 3 bases, leaving 2 bases between the germline ends. The CDR3 covers 11 residues. The germline V gene has CDR1 SNHLY and CDR2 FYNNEI.

This clonotype came up many times. The chain joins TRBV28 to TRBJ1-4, with 8 bases aligning to TRBD1. V was pared by 6 bases and J by 8 bases, with 8 bases of the junction left unmatched. This CDR3 comprises 14 residues. The germline V gene encodes CDR1 MDHEN and CDR2 SYDVKM. The CDR3 DNA follows: TGTGCCAGCAGAGGAGACAGGGGTTTGGAAAAACTGTTTTTT. Protein product: CASRGDRGLEKLFF.

The rearrangement joins TRBV11-2 to TRBJ2-2; TRBD2 agrees at 9 bases. This CDR3 contains 17 residues. The germline CDR1 and CDR2 sequences are SGHAT and FQNNGV. V lost 5 bases to trimming and J lost 4 bases; unmatched junction nucleotides: 11. In DNA, the CDR3 is TGTGCCAGCAGCCCCCGCAGACTAGCGGACTCCACCGGGGAGCTGTTTTTT. Translating gives CASSPRRLADSTGELFF. The complete variable domain, with remaining parts taken from reference TRBV11-2 and TRBJ2-2, reads EAGVAQSPRYKIIEKRQSVAFWCNPISGHATLYWYQQILGQGPKLLIQFQNNGVVDDSQLPKDRFSAERLKGVDSTLKIQPAKLEDSAVYLCASSPRRLADSTGELFFGEGSRLTVL.

Many counts were recorded for this clonotype. V is TRBV5-6 and J is TRBJ1-2; TRBD1 is a possible D gene (5 bases). The CDR3 length is 16 residues. V lost 1 base and J lost 4, with 17 bases in between. Germline V gives CDR1 SGHDT, CDR2 YYEEEE. The CDR3 reads CASSLTGTTVFYGYTF. Here the CDR3 DNA reads TGTGCCAGCAGCTTGACGGGGACGACGGTCTTCTATGGCTACACCTTC.

The chain links TRBV12-5 to TRBJ2-3, with TRBD2 matching over 8 bases. The CDR3 runs to 18 residues. Germline CDR1 LGHNT, CDR2 FRNRAP. V gave up 0 bases and J gave up 1 base; unmatched junction bases: 9. The CDR3 DNA follows: TGTGCTAGTGGTTTGGTACGGGACGGGAGGGCCGGCACAGATACGCAGTATTTT. Translating it yields CASGLVRDGRAGTDTQYF.

This clonotype was counted many times. The CDR3 here is CASSLVRGAEAFF. CDR3 nucleotides: TGCGCCAGCAGCTTGGTACGCGGGGCTGAAGCTTTCTTT. This chain joins TRBV5-1 and TRBJ1-1, with no clear D. The CDR3 spans 13 residues. The germline V and J ends were trimmed by 0 bases and 6 bases, with 9 bases remaining between them. Per the germline V gene, CDR1 is SGHRS and CDR2 is YFSETQ.

As regards this clonotype: An end of the junction differs from the germline gene, which may be a read error. This chain joins TRBV14 and TRBJ1-5; 9 nucleotides align to TRBD1. This CDR3 region has 16 residues. CDR1 is SGHDN and CDR2 is FVKESK in the germline V gene. CDR3: CASNQFGDRGNQPQHF. The CDR3, as DNA: TGTGCCAGCAACCAATTTGGAGACAGGGGGAATCAGCCCCAGCATTTT.

The rearrangement joins TRBV6-5 to TRBJ2-1; D unresolved. The CDR3 spans 16 residues. In germline, CDR1 is MNHEY, CDR2 SVGAGI. The V end was cut by 3 bases, the J end by 5 bases, with 17 bases between. CDR3 amino acids: CASSYGSKPSNNEQFF. CDR3 DNA sequence: TGTGCCAGCAGTTATGGATCTAAACCTTCTAACAATGAGCAGTTCTTC.

This clonotype was counted ten times or more. This chain links TRBV4-2 with TRBJ2-3, with D unresolved. Trimming shortened V by 0 bases and J by 8 bases, and 6 bases separated the two germline ends. From germline, CDR1 is LGHNA and CDR2 YNFKEQ. CDR3 length: 12 residues. CDR3 protein: CASSQDVSTQYF. DNA of the CDR3: TGTGCCAGCAGCCAAGACGTCTCTACGCAGTATTTT.

This clonotype was detected only a few times. V is TRBV7-2 and J is TRBJ2-7; TRBD1 matches at 7 bases. The germline CDR1 and CDR2 sequences are SGHTA and FQGNSA. The CDR3 has 14 residues. V lost 3 bases, J lost 2 bases, and 4 bases stayed unmatched. The CDR3 region has the DNA TGTGCCAGCAGCTTCTTCCAGGGGGCCTACGAGCAGTACTTC. It is translated as CASSFFQGAYEQYF.

This clonotype was seen many times. The rearrangement links TRBV12-3 or TRBV12-4 to TRBJ1-5, with TRBD1 as a possible D gene (5 bases). The CDR3 runs to 15 residues. The V and J ends lost 4 bases and 0 bases respectively, with 10 bases between them. As DNA, the CDR3 is TGTGCCAGCAGTTCCAGCAGGGTTAGCAATCAGCCCCAGCATTTT. Protein product: CASSSSRVSNQPQHF.

This clonotype came up a few times. The V and J genes are TRBV7-6 and TRBJ2-7; tentative D call: TRBD1 (6 bases). V was clipped by 5 bases and J by 11 bases, with 16 bases between them. Per the germline V gene, CDR1 is SGHVS and CDR2 is FNYEAQ. This CDR3 comprises 12 residues. As DNA, the CDR3 is TGTGCCAGCAGCCATCGAACAGGGCAAAAGTACTTC. It specifies CASSHRTGQKYF.

This clonotype was seen many times. The V call is TRBV6-5, the J call TRBJ2-5, with unresolved D. This CDR3 comprises 11 residues. Germline CDR1 MNHEY, CDR2 SVGAGI. Trimming took off 4 bases at V and 2 bases at J, with 2 bases between the two ends. This chain's CDR3 is CASSFQETQYF. The CDR3 DNA reads as TGTGCCAGCAGTTTTCAAGAGACCCAGTACTTC.

At least ten counts were recorded for this clonotype. The V gene is TRBV29-1, the J gene TRBJ1-4; D gene unclear. The CDR3 spans 12 residues. Germline loops: CDR1 SQVTM, CDR2 ANQGSEA. V was cut by 4 bases and J by 3 bases, with 6 bases left in between. The CDR3 coding sequence is TGCAGCGTTGGGAAGTCTAATGAAAAACTGTTTTTT. Encoded protein: CSVGKSNEKLFF.

This clonotype was seen repeatedly, ten times or more. V usage is TRBV18 and J usage is TRBJ1-1; D may be TRBD1 (5 bases). CDR1 KGHSH and CDR2 LQKENI come from the germline V gene. The length of the CDR3 is 12 residues. The V end lost 6 bases, the J end lost 7 bases, and 12 bases lay between the germline ends. CDR3 bases: TGTGCCAGCTCCCTCCGGGACGGTGAAGCTTTCTTT. Translating it yields CASSLRDGEAFF.

The CDR3 loop reads CASSQGQGYEQFF. The CDR3 DNA is TGCGCCAGCAGTCAGGGACAGGGGTATGAGCAGTTCTTC. This sequence joins TRBV10-1 and TRBJ2-1, with TRBD1 matching over 10 bases. This CDR3 is built from 13 residues. The V segment lost 5 bases and the J segment 8 bases; nucleotides outside the gene matches: 3. The germline V gene encodes CDR1 WNHNN and CDR2 SYGVQD (reference sequence).

This clonotype appeared a few times. The chain couples TRBV7-2 to TRBJ2-5, with D unresolved. Trimming left V 3 bases short and J 3 bases short, with 11 bases between. There are 14 residues in the CDR3. Germline V gives CDR1 SGHTA, CDR2 FQGNSA. The CDR3 loop reads CASSFSLAEETQYF. The DNA of the CDR3 is TGTGCCAGCAGCTTTAGTTTGGCGGAAGAGACCCAGTACTTC. The whole variable domain, remainder taken from reference TRBV7-2 and TRBJ2-5, is GAGVSQSPSNKVTEKGKDVELRCDPISGHTALYWYRQSLGQGLEFLIYFQGNSAPDKSGLPSDRFSAERTGGSVSTLTIQRTQQEDSAVYLCASSFSLAEETQYFGPGTRLLVL.

V and J are TRBV7-2 and TRBJ1-6; 7 nucleotides agree with TRBD1. J gave up 7 bases and V 5 bases, and 11 bases lay outside the gene matches. The CDR3 is 16 amino acids. Looked up from germline, CDR1 is SGHTA and CDR2 is FQGNSA. The CDR3 sequence is CASSRIRQGPNSPLHF. The CDR3 bases are TGTGCCAGCAGCCGAATAAGACAGGGACCGAATTCACCCCTCCACTTT.

The J gene is TRBJ2-2, the V gene TRBV12-3 or TRBV12-4; the D is unclear. Trimming removed 8 bases at V and 6 bases at J, with 16 bases between. This CDR3 has 14 residues. The CDR3 spells CASVKNSNPGELFF. The CDR3 nucleotides are TGTGCCAGCGTCAAGAATTCTAATCCCGGGGAGCTGTTTTTT.

A few counts support this clonotype. The CDR3 sequence is CASRRLAGDTGELFF. CDR3 coding DNA: TGTGCCAGCAGGCGACTAGCGGGAGACACCGGGGAGCTGTTTTTT. The gene calls are TRBV5-4 and TRBJ2-2, with 12 bases lining up with TRBD2. Germline CDR1 SGHNT, CDR2 YYREEE (reference sequence). V gave up 5 bases and J gave up 3 bases; unmatched junction bases: 2. The CDR3 has 15 residues.

The chain joins TRBV7-9 to TRBJ2-3; the match to TRBD2 covers 14 bases. The trim removed 4 bases at V and 5 bases at J, leaving 2 bases unmatched. Germline values: CDR1 SEHNR, CDR2 FQNEAQ (reference sequence). The CDR3 totals 15 residues. Here the CDR3 reads CASSSGTSGRDTQYF. As DNA, the CDR3 is TGTGCCAGCAGCTCGGGGACTAGCGGGAGAGATACGCAGTATTTT.

This clonotype has a handful of counts. The chain uses TRBV6-2 or TRBV6-3 and TRBJ2-5; D may be TRBD1 or TRBD2 (5 bases each). This CDR3 has 17 amino acids. Germline lookup yields CDR1 MNHEY and CDR2 SVGEGT. V was pared by 2 bases and J by 2 bases, with 18 bases between. This CDR3 is CASSYVQGAEAQETQYF. The CDR3 DNA reads as TGTGCCAGCAGTTACGTCCAGGGAGCGGAAGCTCAAGAGACCCAGTACTTC.

This clonotype has at least ten counts. V usage is TRBV6-2 or TRBV6-3 and J usage is TRBJ2-2, with D unclear. The CDR3 loop spans 14 amino acids. The germline gives CDR1 MNHEY, CDR2 SVGEGT. Trimming cost V 0 bases and J 6 bases, with 8 bases left between them. The CDR3 loop reads CASSYSTRSGELFF. As DNA, the CDR3 is TGTGCCAGCAGTTACTCGACGCGGTCCGGGGAGCTGTTTTTT.

The chain is built from TRBV6-5 and TRBJ2-7, with a tentative D call TRBD1 (5 bases). Germline V CDR1 and CDR2: MNHEY, SVGAGI. V dropped 1 base and J dropped 4 bases, with 14 bases sitting between them. The CDR3 sequence is 15 residues long. CDR3 loop: CASSYWQGSLYEQYF. As DNA, the CDR3 is TGTGCCAGCAGTTACTGGCAGGGATCTCTATACGAGCAGTACTTC.